One sample yielded the 15 T cell receptor beta chains listed below, sequenced in a study of shared clonotypes between healthy human individuals. Clones were sequenced by immunoSEQ multiplex PCR, and TCRdb holds only the in-frame ones, with some missing. The table includes about 320,000 clones, around 90% detected once. Sequenced input: memory CD8+ T cells sorted from blood. Subset of the sample: CD45RO+ cells pooled with CCR7-negative TemRA cells. These receptors all stem from a man aged 18 to 29 in good health.

The rearrangement uses TRBV28 and TRBJ1-5; 9 bases map to TRBD1. The CDR3 is made up of 16 amino acids. J was trimmed by 2 bases and V by 3 bases; bases with no gene match: 5. CDR1 is MDHEN, CDR2 SYDVKM, per germline. The DNA for the CDR3 is TGTGCCAGCAGTTTCCCCCGGACAGGGGGCAATCAGCCCCAGCATTTT. Translating it yields CASSFPRTGGNQPQHF.

The V gene is TRBV28, the J gene TRBJ2-7; perhaps TRBD2 as D (7 bases). V lost 2 bases to trimming and J lost 7 bases, with 12 bases between them. Germline values: CDR1 MDHEN, CDR2 SYDVKM. The CDR3 sequence is 13 residues long. The CDR3 DNA is TGTGCCAGCAGTTTACGGGGGGCGCGGGAGCAGTACTTC. Translating gives CASSLRGAREQYF.

This chain uses TRBV29-1 with TRBJ2-7; 11 positions match TRBD1. In germline, CDR1 is SQVTM, CDR2 ANQGSEA. The trim removed 3 bases at V and 4 bases at J, leaving 2 bases unmatched. This CDR3 has 13 residues. In nucleotides, the CDR3 is TGCAGCGTTGACGGACAGGGGGCTTACGAGCAGTACTTC. Protein product: CSVDGQGAYEQYF.

The gene calls are TRBV12-5 and TRBJ1-5; D unclear. This CDR3 is 16 amino acids long. V was shortened by 1 base and J by 0 bases, with 10 bases between the two germline ends. The germline V gene encodes CDR1 LGHNT and CDR2 FRNRAP. The CDR3 reads CASGLGAGHSNQPQHF. The CDR3 DNA is TGTGCTAGTGGTTTGGGGGCGGGCCATAGCAATCAGCCCCAGCATTTT.

The V gene is TRBV30, the J gene TRBJ2-7; possibly TRBD2 for D (5 bases). Trimming took 2 bases from V and 4 from J, leaving 21 bases between them. The CDR3 totals 16 residues. Germline CDR1 and CDR2: GTSNPN and SVGIG (reference sequence). The CDR3 reads CAWSRGSGVGRYEQYF. The DNA for the CDR3 is TGTGCCTGGAGTCGGGGATCCGGGGTGGGGAGATACGAGCAGTACTTC. Looking up the rest from reference TRBV30 and TRBJ2-7 gives the full variable domain: SQTIHQWPATLVQPVGSPLSLECTVEGTSNPNLYWYRQAAGRGLQLLFYSVGIGQISSEVPQNLSASRPQDRQFILSSKKLLLSDSGFYLCAWSRGSGVGRYEQYFGPGTRLTVT.

The rearrangement links TRBV9 to TRBJ2-7; possibly TRBD1 for D (6 bases). The V and J ends lost 1 base and 0 bases respectively, with 23 bases between them. The CDR3 runs to 19 residues. Germline V gene data show CDR1 as SGDLS and CDR2 as YYNGEE. CDR3 nucleotide sequence: TGTGCCAGCAGCGTACCCACTGGTCCCGACAGGTCTAACTCCTACGAGCAGTACTTC. Amino acid sequence: CASSVPTGPDRSNSYEQYF.

The chain couples TRBV27 to TRBJ1-5; D gene ambiguous. Trimming shortened V by 5 bases and J by 2 bases, and 13 bases separated the two germline ends. The germline gives CDR1 MNHEY, CDR2 SMNVEV (reference sequence). The CDR3 contains 15 residues. Here the CDR3 reads CASSGMMGGNQPQHF. CDR3 nucleotides: TGTGCCAGCAGTGGCATGATGGGTGGCAATCAGCCCCAGCATTTT.

This clone was counted once. This chain uses TRBV28 with TRBJ1-5, with D possibly being TRBD1 (5 bases). Trimming shortened V by 7 bases and J by 6 bases, and 13 bases separated the two germline ends. Germline values: CDR1 MDHEN, CDR2 SYDVKM. This CDR3 spans 13 amino acids. CDR3 region: CASNGAAIQPQHF. CDR3 nucleotides: TGTGCCAGCAATGGGGCAGCCATTCAGCCCCAGCATTTT.

The V gene is TRBV6-5, the J gene TRBJ2-1, with no clear D. This CDR3 has 11 residues. Trimming cost V 6 bases and J 7 bases, with 7 bases left between them. Germline assignment: CDR1 MNHEY and CDR2 SVGAGI. The CDR3 DNA is TGTGCCAGCAGGGAGAGGAATGAGCAGTTCTTC. Translating gives CASRERNEQFF.

This clone turned up a few times. The chain uses TRBV10-2 and TRBJ2-2, with D uncertain. The V end was cut by 7 bases, the J end by 3 bases, with 6 bases between. Per germline, CDR1 WSHSY and CDR2 SAAADI. The CDR3 is 12 amino acids. CDR3 DNA sequence: TGCGCCAGCACGGCCCACACCGGGGAGCTGTTTTTT. Its translation is CASTAHTGELFF.

CDR3 residues: CASSLDQGPNYGYTF. CDR3 DNA: TGTGCCAGCAGCTTAGACCAGGGACCGAACTATGGCTACACCTTC. V is TRBV5-4 and J is TRBJ1-2; TRBD1 is a possible D gene (5 bases). The CDR3 spans 15 residues. V was clipped by 2 bases and J by 2 bases, with 13 bases between them. From germline, CDR1 is SGHNT and CDR2 YYREEE (reference sequence). Looking up the rest from reference TRBV5-4 and TRBJ1-2 gives the full variable domain: ETGVTQSPTHLIKTRGQQVTLRCSSQSGHNTVSWYQQALGQGPQFIFQYYREEENGRGNFPPRFSGLQFPNYSSELNVNALELDDSALYLCASSLDQGPNYGYTFGSGTRLTVV.

This rearrangement joins TRBV6-1 to TRBJ1-4, with TRBD1 matching over 7 bases. CDR1 is MNHNS and CDR2 is SASEGT in the germline V gene. The CDR3 consists of 15 residues. After removal of 3 bases from V and 4 bases from J, the junction contained 5 bases not matched to a gene. The CDR3 DNA reads TGTGCCAGCAGTGAGGGGACAGCCCATAATGAAAAACTGTTTTTT. Its protein product is CASSEGTAHNEKLFF.

This sequence joins TRBV5-1 and TRBJ1-5; the D gene is possibly TRBD1 (5 bases). Trimming left V 2 bases short and J 2 bases short, with 8 bases between. Germline lookup yields CDR1 SGHRS and CDR2 YFSETQ. The CDR3 has 14 residues. The CDR3 DNA follows: TGCGCCAGCAGCTTAGGGGATGGCAATCAGCCCCAGCATTTT. It yields the protein CASSLGDGNQPQHF.

This chain uses TRBV13 with TRBJ1-4, with TRBD1 matching 9 bases. Germline trimming cut 2 bases from V and 1 base from J; bases unmatched to any gene: 2. The CDR3 has 16 amino acids. Germline-derived CDR1 and CDR2 are PRHDT and FYEKMQ (reference sequence). For the CDR3, the DNA is TGTGCCAGCAGCTTAACAGGGGGCTTAACTAATGAAAAACTGTTTTTT. This encodes CASSLTGGLTNEKLFF.

The chain links TRBV6-4 to TRBJ2-6; no clear D. Trimming removed 0 bases from V and 0 bases from J, with 6 bases in between. The CDR3 contains 16 residues. In germline, CDR1 is MRHNA, CDR2 SNTAGT. The CDR3 protein is CASSDSRRSGANVLTF. The CDR3 coding sequence is TGTGCCAGCAGTGACTCGAGACGCTCTGGGGCCAACGTCCTGACTTTC.